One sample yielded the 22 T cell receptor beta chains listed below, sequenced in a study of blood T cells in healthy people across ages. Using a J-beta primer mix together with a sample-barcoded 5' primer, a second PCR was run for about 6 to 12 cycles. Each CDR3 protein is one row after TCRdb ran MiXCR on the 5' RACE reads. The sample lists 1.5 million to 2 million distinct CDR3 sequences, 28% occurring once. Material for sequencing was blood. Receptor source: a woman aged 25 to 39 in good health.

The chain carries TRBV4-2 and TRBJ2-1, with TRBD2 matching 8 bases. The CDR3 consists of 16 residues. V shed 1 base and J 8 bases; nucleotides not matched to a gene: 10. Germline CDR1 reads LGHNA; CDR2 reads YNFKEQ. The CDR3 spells CASSQGAGGPPDEQFF. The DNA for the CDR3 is TGTGCCAGCAGCCAAGGGGCGGGGGGCCCCCCGGATGAGCAGTTCTTC.

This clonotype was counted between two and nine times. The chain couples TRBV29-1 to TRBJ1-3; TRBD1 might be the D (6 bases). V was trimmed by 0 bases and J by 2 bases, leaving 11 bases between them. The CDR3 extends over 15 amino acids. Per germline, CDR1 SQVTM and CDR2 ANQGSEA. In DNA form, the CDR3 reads TGCAGCGTTGAAGATGGGGACAAACCTGGAAACACCATATATTTT. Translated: CSVEDGDKPGNTIYF.

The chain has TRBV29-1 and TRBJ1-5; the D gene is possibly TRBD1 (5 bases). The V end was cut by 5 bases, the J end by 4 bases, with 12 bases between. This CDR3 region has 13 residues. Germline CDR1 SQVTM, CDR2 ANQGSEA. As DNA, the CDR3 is TGCAGCGTTAAGGGGACGGCGAATCAGCCCCAGCATTTT. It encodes CSVKGTANQPQHF.

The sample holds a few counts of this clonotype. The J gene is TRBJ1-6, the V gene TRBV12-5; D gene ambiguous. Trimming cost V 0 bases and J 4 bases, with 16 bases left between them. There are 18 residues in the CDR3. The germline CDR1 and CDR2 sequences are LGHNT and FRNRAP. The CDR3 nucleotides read TGTGCTAGTGGTTTGGTATTAGCGAGGACGGATTATAATTCACCCCTCCACTTT. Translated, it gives CASGLVLARTDYNSPLHF.

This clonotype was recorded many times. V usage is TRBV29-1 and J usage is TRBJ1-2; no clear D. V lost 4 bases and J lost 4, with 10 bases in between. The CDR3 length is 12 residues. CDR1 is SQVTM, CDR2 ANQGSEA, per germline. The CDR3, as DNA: TGCAGCGTTGCCAGCAGCCTCTATGGCTACACCTTC. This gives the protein CSVASSLYGYTF.

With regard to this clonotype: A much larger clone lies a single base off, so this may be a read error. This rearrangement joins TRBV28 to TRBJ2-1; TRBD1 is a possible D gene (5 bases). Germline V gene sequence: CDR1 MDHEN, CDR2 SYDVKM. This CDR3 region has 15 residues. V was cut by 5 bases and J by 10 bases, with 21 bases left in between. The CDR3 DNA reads TGTGCCAGCAGTCTCCTCCCAGGCCAGGGATACGAGCAGTTCTTC. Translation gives CASSLLPGQGYEQFF.

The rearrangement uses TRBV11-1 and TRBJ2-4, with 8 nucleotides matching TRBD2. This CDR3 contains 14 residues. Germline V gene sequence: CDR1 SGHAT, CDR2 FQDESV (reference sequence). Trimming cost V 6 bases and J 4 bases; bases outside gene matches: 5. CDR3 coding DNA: TGTGCCAGCAGGCCCGGGGGGGATAAAAACATTCAGTACTTC. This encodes CASRPGGDKNIQYF. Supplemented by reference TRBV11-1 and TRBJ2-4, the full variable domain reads EAEVAQSPRYKITEKSQAVAFWCDPISGHATLYWYRQILGQGPELLVQFQDESVVDDSQLPKDRFSAERLKGVDSTLKIQPAELGDSAMYLCASRPGGDKNIQYFGAGTRLSVL.

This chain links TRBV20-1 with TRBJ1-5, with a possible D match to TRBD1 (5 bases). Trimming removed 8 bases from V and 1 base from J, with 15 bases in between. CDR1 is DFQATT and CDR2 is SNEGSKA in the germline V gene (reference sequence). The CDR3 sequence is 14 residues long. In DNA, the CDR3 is TGCAGTACACTCGACAGACTCAGCAATCAGCCCCAGCATTTT. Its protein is CSTLDRLSNQPQHF.

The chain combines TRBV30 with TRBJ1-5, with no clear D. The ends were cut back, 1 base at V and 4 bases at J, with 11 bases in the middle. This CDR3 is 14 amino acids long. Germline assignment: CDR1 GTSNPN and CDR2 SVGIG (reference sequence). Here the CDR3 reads CAWSETGFNQPQHF. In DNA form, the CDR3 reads TGTGCCTGGAGTGAGACTGGCTTTAATCAGCCCCAGCATTTT.

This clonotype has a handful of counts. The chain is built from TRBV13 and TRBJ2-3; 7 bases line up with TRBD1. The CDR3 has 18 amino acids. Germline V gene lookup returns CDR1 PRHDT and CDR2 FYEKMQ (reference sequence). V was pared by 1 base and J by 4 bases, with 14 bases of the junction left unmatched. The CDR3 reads CASSLDNRGYKEPDTQYF. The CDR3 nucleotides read TGTGCCAGCAGCTTAGACAACAGGGGCTATAAGGAACCAGATACGCAGTATTTT.

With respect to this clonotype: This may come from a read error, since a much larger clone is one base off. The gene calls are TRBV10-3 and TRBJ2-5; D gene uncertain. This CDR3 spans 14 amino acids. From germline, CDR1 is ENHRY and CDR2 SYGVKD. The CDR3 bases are TGTGCCACCAGTGAAGGAGACCCCCAAGAGACCCAGTACTTC. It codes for CATSEGDPQETQYF.

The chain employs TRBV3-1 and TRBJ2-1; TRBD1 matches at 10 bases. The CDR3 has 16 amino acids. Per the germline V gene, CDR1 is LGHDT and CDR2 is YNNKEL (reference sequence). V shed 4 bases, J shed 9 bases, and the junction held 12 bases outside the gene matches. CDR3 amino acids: CASSPRGQGSGGEQFF. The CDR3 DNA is TGTGCCAGCAGCCCAAGGGGACAGGGGTCTGGTGGTGAGCAGTTCTTC.

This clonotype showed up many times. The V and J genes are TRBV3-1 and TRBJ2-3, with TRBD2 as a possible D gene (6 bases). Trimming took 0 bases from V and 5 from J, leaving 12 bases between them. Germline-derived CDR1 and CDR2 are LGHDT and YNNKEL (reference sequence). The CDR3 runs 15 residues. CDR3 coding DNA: TGTGCCAGCAGCCAAGACAGGCGGGGTATAGATACGCAGTATTTT. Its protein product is CASSQDRRGIDTQYF.

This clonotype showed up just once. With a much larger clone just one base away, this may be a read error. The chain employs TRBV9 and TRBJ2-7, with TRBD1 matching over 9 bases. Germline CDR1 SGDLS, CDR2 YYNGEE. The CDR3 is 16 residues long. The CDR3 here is CAGSAEPGQGPYEQYF. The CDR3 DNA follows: TGTGCCGGCAGCGCCGAACCGGGACAGGGACCCTACGAGCAGTACTTC.

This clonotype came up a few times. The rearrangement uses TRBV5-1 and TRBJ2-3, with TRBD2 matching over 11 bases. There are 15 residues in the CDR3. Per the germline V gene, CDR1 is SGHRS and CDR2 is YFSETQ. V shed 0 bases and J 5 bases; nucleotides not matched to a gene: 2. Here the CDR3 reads CASSLDTSGGDTQYF. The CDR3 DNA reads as TGCGCCAGCAGCTTGGACACTAGCGGGGGAGATACGCAGTATTTT.

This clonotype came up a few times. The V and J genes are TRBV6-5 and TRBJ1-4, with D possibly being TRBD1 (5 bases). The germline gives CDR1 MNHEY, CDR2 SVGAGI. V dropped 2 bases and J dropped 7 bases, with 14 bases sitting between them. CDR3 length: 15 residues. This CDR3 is CASSYERSGVEKLFF. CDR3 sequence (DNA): TGTGCCAGCAGTTACGAACGGTCGGGGGTTGAAAAACTGTTTTTT.

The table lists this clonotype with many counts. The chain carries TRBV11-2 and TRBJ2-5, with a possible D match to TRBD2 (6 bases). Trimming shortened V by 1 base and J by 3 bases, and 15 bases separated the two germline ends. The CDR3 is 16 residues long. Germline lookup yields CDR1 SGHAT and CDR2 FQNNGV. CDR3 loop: CASSLGLAPGEETQYF. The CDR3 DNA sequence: TGTGCCAGCAGCTTAGGATTAGCCCCGGGGGAAGAGACCCAGTACTTC.

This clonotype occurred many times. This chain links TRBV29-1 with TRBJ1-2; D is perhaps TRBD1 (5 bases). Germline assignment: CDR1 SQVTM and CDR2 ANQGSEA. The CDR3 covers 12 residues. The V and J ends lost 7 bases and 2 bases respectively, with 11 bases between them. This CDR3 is CSADTYNYGYTF. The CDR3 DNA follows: TGCAGCGCGGACACATACAACTATGGCTACACCTTC. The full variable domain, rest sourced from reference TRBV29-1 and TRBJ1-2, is SAVISQKPSRDICQRGTSLTIQCQVDSQVTMMFWYRQQPGQSLTLIATANQGSEATYESGFVIDKFPISRPNLTFSTLTVSNMSPEDSSIYLCSADTYNYGYTFGSGTRLTVV.

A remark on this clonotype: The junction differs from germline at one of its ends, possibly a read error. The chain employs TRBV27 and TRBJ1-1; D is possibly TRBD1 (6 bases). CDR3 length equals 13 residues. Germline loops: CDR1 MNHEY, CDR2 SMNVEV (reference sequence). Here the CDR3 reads CASTETGSTEAFF. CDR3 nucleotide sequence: TGTGCCAGCACCGAAACAGGGAGCACTGAAGCCTTCTTT.

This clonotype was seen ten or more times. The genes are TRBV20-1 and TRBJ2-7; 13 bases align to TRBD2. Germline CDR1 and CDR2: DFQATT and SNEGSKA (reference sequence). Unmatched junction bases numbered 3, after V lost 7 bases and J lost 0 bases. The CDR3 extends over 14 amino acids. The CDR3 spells CSVGTSGTSYEQYF. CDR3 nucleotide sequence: TGCAGTGTTGGGACTAGCGGGACCTCCTACGAGCAGTACTTC.

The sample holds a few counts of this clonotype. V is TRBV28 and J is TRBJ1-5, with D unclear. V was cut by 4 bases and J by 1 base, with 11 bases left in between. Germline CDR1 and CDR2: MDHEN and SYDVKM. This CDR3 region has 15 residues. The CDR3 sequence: CASSSRTSSNQPQHF. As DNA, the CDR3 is TGTGCCAGCAGTTCCCGGACCTCGAGCAATCAGCCCCAGCATTTT.

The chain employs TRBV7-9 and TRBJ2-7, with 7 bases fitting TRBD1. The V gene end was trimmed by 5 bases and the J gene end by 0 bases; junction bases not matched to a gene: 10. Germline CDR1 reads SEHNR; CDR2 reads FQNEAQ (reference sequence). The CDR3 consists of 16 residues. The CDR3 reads CASSAEGQFFSYEQYF. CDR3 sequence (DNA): TGTGCCAGCAGCGCAGAGGGACAGTTTTTCTCCTACGAGCAGTACTTC. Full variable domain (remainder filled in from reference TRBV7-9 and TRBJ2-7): DTGVSQNPRHKITKRGQNVTFRCDPISEHNRLYWYRQTLGQGPEFLTYFQNEAQLEKSRLLSDRFSAERPKGSFSTLEIQRTEQGDSAMYLCASSAEGQFFSYEQYFGPGTRLTVT.